Below, 30 T cell receptor beta chains from the same sample are listed, as sequenced in a study of breast tumors, draining lymph nodes, adjacent tissues (dated by TCRdb to about 2016). Lymph node samples came from the axillary draining lymph nodes of breast cancer patients. Library preparation was by multiplex PCR. The sequencer was an Illumina HiSeq 2000. The public reads were run again by TCRdb, first through fastp at Q25 and then through MiXCR, and only productive beta chains were kept. Every entry covers one CDR3 protein and lists the most common genes and DNA from its rows. Within this sample are approximately 230,000 distinct CDR3 sequences, with roughly a third of them counted one time only. The biggest ten clones account for over 3.5% of the sample. What was sequenced was axillary lymph node tissue. The receptors shown here come from a female donor with breast cancer. Some clones in this sample may be carry-over from other donors' samples.

This clonotype showed up many times. The V gene is TRBV10-3, the J gene TRBJ2-1; the match to TRBD2 covers 11 bases. V lost 10 bases and J lost 5; bases outside the gene matches: 7. The CDR3 length is 14 residues. The germline gives CDR1 ENHRY, CDR2 SYGVKD. The CDR3 protein is CATLAGGHDNEQFF. In DNA form, the CDR3 reads TGTGCCACCTTAGCGGGGGGGCACGACAATGAGCAGTTCTTC.

This clonotype was seen a few times. The chain recombines TRBV30 with TRBJ2-7, with D perhaps matching TRBD1 (6 bases). The CDR3 consists of 13 residues. Germline-derived CDR1 and CDR2 are GTSNPN and SVGIG (reference sequence). Trimming stripped 4 bases from V and 3 bases from J, with 13 bases between. The CDR3 is CAWTKGQLYEQYF. The CDR3 nucleotides read TGTGCCTGGACTAAAGGACAGCTCTACGAGCAGTACTTC.

V gene TRBV20-1 combines with J gene TRBJ2-1; 12 bases fit TRBD2. The end of the DNA aligns better with TRBJ2-5, so the J call may be wrong. The CDR3 covers 14 residues. CDR1 DFQATT and CDR2 SNEGSKA come from the germline V gene (reference sequence). The CDR3 sequence is CSAPTSGGGETQYF. The CDR3 DNA is TGCAGTGCTCCGACTAGCGGGGGCGGCGAGACCCAGTACTTC.

This clonotype appeared many times. J is TRBJ2-7 and V is TRBV4-2; 8 positions match TRBD2. V was clipped by 1 base and J by 3 bases; unmatched bases: 8. The CDR3 has 16 residues. Germline-derived CDR1 and CDR2 are LGHNA and YNFKEQ. CDR3 coding DNA: TGTGCCAGCAGCCAAGTCGGGAGGGGCCTCGACTACGAGCAGTACTTC. Protein: CASSQVGRGLDYEQYF.

The chain couples TRBV18 to TRBJ2-1, with TRBD2 identical over 12 bases. The CDR3 runs to 17 residues. Looked up from germline, CDR1 is KGHSH and CDR2 is LQKENI. Losses at the gene ends were 3 bases for V and 2 bases for J; bases not matched to a gene: 5. In DNA form, the CDR3 reads TGTGCCAGCTCACCTCGGACTAGCGGGGATCCCTACAATGAGCAGTTCTTC. It is translated as CASSPRTSGDPYNEQFF.

This clonotype was picked up many times. The rearrangement joins TRBV20-1 to TRBJ1-5, with D perhaps TRBD1 (6 bases). CDR1 DFQATT and CDR2 SNEGSKA come from the germline V gene (reference sequence). This CDR3 is built from 18 residues. The germline V and J ends were trimmed by 0 bases and 2 bases, with 20 bases remaining between them. The CDR3 sequence is CSARDGAPTRGGNQPQHF. CDR3 sequence (DNA): TGCAGTGCTAGAGATGGGGCTCCAACCAGGGGCGGCAATCAGCCCCAGCATTTT.

This clonotype was found many times. The chain uses TRBV20-1 and TRBJ2-3, with TRBD2 matching 8 bases. Germline V lookup: CDR1 DFQATT, CDR2 SNEGSKA (reference sequence). J lost 0 bases, V lost 5 bases, and 10 bases had no gene match. The CDR3 has 16 amino acids. CDR3 nucleotides: TGCAGTGCTTTCCAAGTTAGCGGGACTAGCACAGATACGCAGTATTTT. This gives the protein CSAFQVSGTSTDTQYF.

This clonotype has at least ten counts. This rearrangement joins TRBV7-2 to TRBJ2-1; no clear D gene. This CDR3 spans 17 amino acids. The germline gives CDR1 SGHTA, CDR2 FQGNSA. Trimming cost V 0 bases and J 7 bases, with 19 bases left between them. The CDR3, as DNA: TGTGCCAGCAGCTTAGCCGGGTCCAACCCCCTTCGAAATGAGCAGTTCTTC. Protein: CASSLAGSNPLRNEQFF.

A remark on this clonotype: Possible read error: a much larger clone is one base away. The rearrangement uses TRBV6-6 and TRBJ2-1; weak D call: TRBD1 (5 bases). Germline V CDR1 and CDR2: MNHNY, SVGAGI (reference sequence). CDR3 length: 15 amino acids. Written as DNA, the CDR3 is TGTGTCAGCAGTTACGCAGGGCAATTATACAATGAGCAGTTCTTC. Translation gives CVSSYAGQLYNEQFF.

Many counts were recorded for this clonotype. V and J are TRBV10-3 and TRBJ2-7, with 8 bases that match TRBD2. Germline trimming cut 6 bases from V and 3 bases from J; bases unmatched to any gene: 10. The CDR3 contains 15 residues. CDR1 and CDR2 from the germline V gene are ENHRY and SYGVKD. The CDR3 region is CAISAGGAGGYEQYF. The CDR3 region has the DNA TGTGCCATCAGCGCTGGAGGGGCGGGAGGCTACGAGCAGTACTTC.

Ten or more counts support this clonotype. The J gene is TRBJ2-3, the V gene TRBV20-1, with D tentatively TRBD2 (6 bases). The CDR3 is 14 residues long. The V gene's germline CDR1 is DFQATT and CDR2 SNEGSKA (reference sequence). Trimming shortened V by 6 bases and J by 0 bases, and 13 bases separated the two germline ends. CDR3 DNA sequence: TGCAGTGCGGTTAGCGGCACTAGCACAGATACGCAGTATTTT. Residues: CSAVSGTSTDTQYF.

This clonotype was counted many times. This may come from a read error, since a much larger clone is one base off. The chain couples TRBV20-1 to TRBJ2-1; D is ambiguous. CDR3 length: 14 amino acids. Germline CDR1 and CDR2: DFQATT and SNEGSKA (reference sequence). CDR3 protein: CSARGGGSYTEQFF. In DNA form, the CDR3 reads TGCAGTGCTAGAGGGGGTGGGTCCTACACTGAGCAGTTCTTC.

V usage is TRBV9 and J usage is TRBJ2-1; D not resolved. V was shortened by 4 bases and J by 6 bases, with 8 bases between the two germline ends. Germline CDR1 reads SGDLS; CDR2 reads YYNGEE. The CDR3 length is 12 residues. CDR3 sequence (DNA): TGTGCCAGCAGCACTTTTAGCAATGAGCAGTTCTTC. Encoded protein: CASSTFSNEQFF.

This clonotype came up many times. The chain uses TRBV3-1 and TRBJ1-6, with D possibly TRBD1 on 5 matching bases. The germline V and J ends were trimmed by 3 bases and 3 bases, with 9 bases remaining between them. The CDR3 loop spans 15 amino acids. Germline CDR1 reads LGHDT; CDR2 reads YNNKEL (reference sequence). The CDR3 here is CASSQGEFYNSPLHF. In nucleotides, the CDR3 is TGTGCCAGCAGCCAGGGGGAGTTCTATAATTCACCCCTCCACTTT.

This chain uses TRBV28 with TRBJ2-1, with TRBD2 matching 12 bases. Germline V gene sequence: CDR1 MDHEN, CDR2 SYDVKM. J gave up 4 bases and V 5 bases, and 9 bases lay outside the gene matches. This CDR3 has 17 amino acids. CDR3 nucleotides: TGTGCCAGCAGTCCGAGGACTAGCGGGGTGTTATACAATGAGCAGTTCTTC. Residues: CASSPRTSGVLYNEQFF.

This chain connects TRBV20-1 to TRBJ1-6; D is uncertain. CDR1 is DFQATT and CDR2 is SNEGSKA in the germline V gene (reference sequence). This CDR3 comprises 12 residues. V lost 3 bases, J lost 9 bases, and 9 bases lay in between. The CDR3 nucleotides are TGCAGTGCTAGTACAATGAGTTCACCCCTCCACTTT. It translates to CSASTMSSPLHF.

In this sample, this clonotype turned up once. A much bigger clone sits one base away, suggesting this may be a read error. The chain joins TRBV5-1 to TRBJ2-3; TRBD1 is a possible D gene (6 bases). Germline loops: CDR1 SGHRS, CDR2 YFSETQ. The CDR3 totals 15 residues. The CDR3 sequence is CASSLLAGWTDMQYF. CDR3 coding DNA: TGCGCCAGCAGCTTGTTGGCAGGGTGGACAGATATGCAGTATTTT.

This clonotype was seen repeatedly, ten times or more. The V and J genes are TRBV7-2 and TRBJ2-3, with 14 bases matching TRBD2. The V gene's germline CDR1 is SGHTA and CDR2 FQGNSA. V lost 3 bases to trimming and J lost 4 bases; unmatched junction nucleotides: 3. The CDR3 runs 16 residues. The CDR3 nucleotides are TGTGCCAGCAGCTTCAAGGGACTAGCGGGAGCAGATACGCAGTATTTT. It is translated as CASSFKGLAGADTQYF.

This clonotype has ten or more counts. The chain links TRBV7-3 to TRBJ2-3; D uncertain. The CDR3 has 13 residues. Deletions cut 5 bases from V and 4 bases from J, with 10 bases between. Germline CDR1 SGHTA, CDR2 FQGTGA. The CDR3 loop is CASSRFTADTQYF. The CDR3 region has the DNA TGTGCCAGCAGCCGGTTCACAGCAGATACGCAGTATTTT.

This clonotype has a count of ten or more. The J gene is TRBJ2-3, the V gene TRBV9; TRBD2 matches 7 bases. From germline, CDR1 is SGDLS and CDR2 YYNGEE. This CDR3 contains 16 residues. With 2 bases clipped from V and 4 bases from J, the junction kept 10 bases outside the gene matches. The CDR3 DNA follows: TGTGCCAGCAGCGTGGGAGGGAGCCTTAGGGCAGATACGCAGTATTTT. Protein: CASSVGGSLRADTQYF. The full variable domain, with the rest looked up from reference TRBV9 and TRBJ2-3, is DSGVTQTPKHLITATGQRVTLRCSPRSGDLSVYWYQQSLDQGLQFLIQYYNGEERAKGNILERFSAQQFPDLHSELNLSSLELGDSALYFCASSVGGSLRADTQYFGPGTRLTVL.

This clonotype was picked up many times. The chain carries TRBV24-1 and TRBJ1-6; D is perhaps TRBD1 (5 bases). Germline V lookup: CDR1 KGHDR, CDR2 SFDVKD. This CDR3 has 14 amino acids. Trimming stripped 7 bases from V and 8 bases from J, with 14 bases between. The CDR3 region has the DNA TGTGCCACCAGCCCGCGGGGGAGAGATTCACCCCTCCACTTT. Amino acids: CATSPRGRDSPLHF.

Turning to this clonotype: Possible read error: a much larger clone is one base away. The V and J genes are TRBV9 and TRBJ2-1, with 10 bases fitting TRBD2. V gave up 2 bases and J gave up 6 bases; unmatched junction bases: 5. This CDR3 is 15 amino acids long. Germline CDR1 and CDR2: SGDLS and YYNGEE. The CDR3 reads CASSVSGGATNEQFF. CDR3 coding DNA: TGTGCCAGCAGCGTGAGCGGGGGGGCCACCAATGAGCAGTTCTTC.

At least ten counts were recorded for this clonotype. The V call is TRBV7-9, the J call TRBJ2-2; tentatively, D is TRBD1 (6 bases). The V end lost 4 bases, the J end lost 6 bases, and 12 bases lay between the germline ends. CDR3 length equals 14 residues. From germline, CDR1 is SEHNR and CDR2 FQNEAQ (reference sequence). CDR3 sequence reads: CASSSKQGPGELFF. CDR3 bases: TGTGCCAGCAGCTCCAAACAGGGTCCCGGGGAGCTGTTTTTT.

In its sample, this clonotype was seen many times. DNA for the CDR3: TGTGCCAGCAGTTTATGGAACTACGAGCAGTACTTC. Protein sequence: CASSLWNYEQYF. The chain couples TRBV12-3 or TRBV12-4 to TRBJ2-7; unclear D gene. This CDR3 has 12 residues. Trimming cost V 2 bases and J 3 bases, with 5 bases left between them.

Worth noting for this clonotype: This may come from a read error, since a much larger clone is one base off. The chain recombines TRBV20-1 with TRBJ2-2; 10 bases agree with TRBD2. Germline assignment: CDR1 DFQATT and CDR2 SNEGSKA (reference sequence). Unmatched junction bases numbered 16, after V lost 6 bases and J lost 0 bases. This CDR3 region has 19 residues. CDR3 loop: CSAQRDTGTSVANTGELFF. The CDR3 nucleotides are TGCAGTGCCCAACGCGACACCGGGACTAGCGTTGCGAACACCGGGGAGCTGTTTTTT.

V is TRBV5-1 and J is TRBJ2-5, with 9 bases that match TRBD1. The V gene's germline CDR1 is SGHRS and CDR2 YFSETQ. The CDR3 has 14 residues. Trimming at V came to 5 bases and at J to 5 bases, leaving 7 bases not matched to a gene. DNA for the CDR3: TGCGCCAGCAGATTTACAGGGGGCTTTGAGACCCAGTACTTC. Protein: CASRFTGGFETQYF.

V usage is TRBV7-4 and J usage is TRBJ1-6; a weak D match, TRBD1 (6 bases). V lost 4 bases, J lost 5 bases, and 9 bases lay in between. Looked up from germline, CDR1 is SGHVT and CDR2 is SQSDAQ. This CDR3 region has 14 residues. CDR3: CASSSNRDNSPLHF. The CDR3 nucleotides read TGTGCCAGCAGCTCAAACAGGGATAATTCACCCCTCCACTTT.

For the CDR3, the DNA is TGTGCCAGCAGTTCCCAGACAGGGTGGGAAGCTTTCTTT. Translated: CASSSQTGWEAFF. This chain links TRBV6-6 with TRBJ1-1; 7 bases map to TRBD1. Losses at the gene ends were 4 bases for V and 8 bases for J; bases not matched to a gene: 7. This CDR3 spans 13 amino acids. Germline CDR1 reads MNHNY; CDR2 reads SVGAGI (reference sequence).

Notes on this clonotype: A much larger clone differs by one base, so this may be a read error. The limits of the CDR3 on the DNA are not certain, so only TCRdb's listed CDR3 is given. The V and J genes are TRBV9 and TRBJ2-3; TRBD1 is the table's D call and was not checked against the DNA. The germline gives CDR1 SGDLS, CDR2 YYNGEE. From its first to its last residue, the CDR3 has 15 amino acids. CDR3 sequence: CASSVGQGTSDTRYF.

This clonotype was detected only a few times. This chain joins TRBV27 and TRBJ2-7; 9 bases fit TRBD2. In germline, CDR1 is MNHEY, CDR2 SMNVEV (reference sequence). The CDR3 is 15 residues long. The V gene end was trimmed by 3 bases and the J gene end by 4 bases; junction bases not matched to a gene: 7. In DNA, the CDR3 is TGTGCCAGCAGTTTTGGTTCTAGCGGGATTTACGAGCAGTACTTC. Its translation is CASSFGSSGIYEQYF.